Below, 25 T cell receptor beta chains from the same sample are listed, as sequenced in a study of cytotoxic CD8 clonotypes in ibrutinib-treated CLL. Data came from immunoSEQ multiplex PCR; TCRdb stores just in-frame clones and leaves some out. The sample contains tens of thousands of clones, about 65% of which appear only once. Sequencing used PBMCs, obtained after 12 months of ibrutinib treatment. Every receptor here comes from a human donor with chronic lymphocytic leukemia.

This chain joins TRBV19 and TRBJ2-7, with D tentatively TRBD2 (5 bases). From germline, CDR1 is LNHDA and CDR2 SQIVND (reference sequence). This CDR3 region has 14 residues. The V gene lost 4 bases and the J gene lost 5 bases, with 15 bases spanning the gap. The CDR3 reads CASSNGHAGDEQYF. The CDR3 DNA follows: TGTGCCAGTAGTAATGGTCACGCCGGGGACGAGCAGTACTTC.

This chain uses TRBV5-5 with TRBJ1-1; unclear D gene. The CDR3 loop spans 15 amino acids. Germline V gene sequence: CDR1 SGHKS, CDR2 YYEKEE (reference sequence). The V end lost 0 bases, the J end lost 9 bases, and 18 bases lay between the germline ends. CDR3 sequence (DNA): TGTGCCAGCAGCTTGGAGCGTGTAGGCTACAAGAAAGCTTTCTTT. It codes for CASSLERVGYKKAFF.

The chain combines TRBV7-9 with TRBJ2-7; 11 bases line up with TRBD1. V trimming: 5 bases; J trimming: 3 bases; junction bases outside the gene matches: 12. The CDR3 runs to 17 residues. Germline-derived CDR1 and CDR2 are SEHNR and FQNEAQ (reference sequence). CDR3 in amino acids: CASSPAWTGGGVYEQYF. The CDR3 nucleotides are TGTGCCAGCAGCCCCGCCTGGACAGGGGGCGGGGTCTACGAGCAGTACTTC.

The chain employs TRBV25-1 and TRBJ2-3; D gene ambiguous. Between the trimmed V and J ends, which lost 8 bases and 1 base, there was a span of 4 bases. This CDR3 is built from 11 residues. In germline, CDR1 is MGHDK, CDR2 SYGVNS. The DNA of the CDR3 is TGTGCCAGCCTCCGCACAGATACGCAGTATTTT. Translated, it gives CASLRTDTQYF.

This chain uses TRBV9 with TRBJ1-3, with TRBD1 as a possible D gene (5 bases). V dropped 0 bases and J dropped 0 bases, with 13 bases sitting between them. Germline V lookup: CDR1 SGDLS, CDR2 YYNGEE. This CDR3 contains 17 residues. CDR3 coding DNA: TGTGCCAGCAGCGTAGCTGTCGGGGGGGTCTCTGGAAACACCATATATTTT. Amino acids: CASSVAVGGVSGNTIYF.

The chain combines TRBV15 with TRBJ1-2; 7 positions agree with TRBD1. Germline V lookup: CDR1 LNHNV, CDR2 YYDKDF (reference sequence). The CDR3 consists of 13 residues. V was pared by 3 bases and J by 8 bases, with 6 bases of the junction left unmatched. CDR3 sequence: CATSSRDSGGYTF. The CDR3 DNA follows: TGTGCCACCAGCAGCCGGGACAGCGGCGGCTACACCTTC.

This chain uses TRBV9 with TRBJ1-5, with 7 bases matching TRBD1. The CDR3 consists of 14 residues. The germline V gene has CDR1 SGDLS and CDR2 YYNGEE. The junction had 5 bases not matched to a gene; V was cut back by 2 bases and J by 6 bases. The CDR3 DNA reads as TGTGCCAGCAGCGTGTCAGGGGGGGCTCAGCCCCAGCATTTT. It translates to CASSVSGGAQPQHF.

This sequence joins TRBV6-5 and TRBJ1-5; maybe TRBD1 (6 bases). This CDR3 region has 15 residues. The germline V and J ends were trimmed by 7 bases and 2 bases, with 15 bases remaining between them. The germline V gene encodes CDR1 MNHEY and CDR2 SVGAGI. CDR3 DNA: TGTGCCAGCAAGGCGGGGGGCGCGGGCAATCAGCCCCAGCATTTT. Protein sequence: CASKAGGAGNQPQHF.

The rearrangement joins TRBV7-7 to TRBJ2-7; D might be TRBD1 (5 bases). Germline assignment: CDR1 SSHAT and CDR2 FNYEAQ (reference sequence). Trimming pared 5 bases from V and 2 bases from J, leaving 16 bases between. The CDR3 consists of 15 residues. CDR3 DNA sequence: TGTGCCAGCAGCCCTGGGGCGGAACAGGCCTACGAGCAGTACTTC. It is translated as CASSPGAEQAYEQYF.

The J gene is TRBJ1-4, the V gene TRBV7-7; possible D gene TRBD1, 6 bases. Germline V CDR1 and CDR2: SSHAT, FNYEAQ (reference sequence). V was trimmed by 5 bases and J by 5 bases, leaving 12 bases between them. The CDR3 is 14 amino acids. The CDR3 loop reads CASSADRMNEKLFF. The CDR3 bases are TGTGCCAGCAGCGCGGACAGAATGAATGAAAAACTGTTTTTT.

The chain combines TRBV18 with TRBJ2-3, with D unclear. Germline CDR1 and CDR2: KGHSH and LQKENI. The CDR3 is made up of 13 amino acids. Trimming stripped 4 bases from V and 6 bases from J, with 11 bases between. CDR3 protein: CASSLRDGDTQYF. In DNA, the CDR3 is TGTGCCAGCTCACTCAGAGACGGGGATACGCAGTATTTT.

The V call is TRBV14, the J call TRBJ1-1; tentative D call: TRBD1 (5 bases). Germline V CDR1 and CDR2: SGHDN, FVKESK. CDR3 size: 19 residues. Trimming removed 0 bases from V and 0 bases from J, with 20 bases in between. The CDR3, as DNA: TGTGCCAGCAGCCAAGAATCGGGAGGTTTGGGGGATATGAACACTGAAGCTTTCTTT. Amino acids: CASSQESGGLGDMNTEAFF.

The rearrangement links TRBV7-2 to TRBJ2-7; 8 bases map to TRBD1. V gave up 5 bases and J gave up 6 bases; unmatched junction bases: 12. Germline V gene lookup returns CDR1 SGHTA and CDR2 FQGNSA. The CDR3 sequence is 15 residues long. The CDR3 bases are TGTGCCAGCAGCCCCCTGTCGGACAGGGTCGGCGAGCAGTACTTC. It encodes CASSPLSDRVGEQYF.

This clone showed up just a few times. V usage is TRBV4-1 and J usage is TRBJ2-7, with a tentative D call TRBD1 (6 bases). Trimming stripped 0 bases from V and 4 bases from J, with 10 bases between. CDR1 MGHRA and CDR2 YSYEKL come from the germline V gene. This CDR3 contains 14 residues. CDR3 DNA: TGCGCCAGCAGCCAAGATTCAGGGGATTACGAGCAGTACTTC. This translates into CASSQDSGDYEQYF.

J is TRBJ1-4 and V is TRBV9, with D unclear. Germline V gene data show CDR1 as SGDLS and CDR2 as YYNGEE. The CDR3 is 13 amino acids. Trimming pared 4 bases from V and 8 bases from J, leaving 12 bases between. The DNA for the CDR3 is TGTGCCAGCAGCTATGAGGGAAGCGAAAAACTGTTTTTT. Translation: CASSYEGSEKLFF. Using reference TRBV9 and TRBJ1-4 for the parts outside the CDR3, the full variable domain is DSGVTQTPKHLITATGQRVTLRCSPRSGDLSVYWYQQSLDQGLQFLIQYYNGEERAKGNILERFSAQQFPDLHSELNLSSLELGDSALYFCASSYEGSEKLFFGSGTQLSVL.

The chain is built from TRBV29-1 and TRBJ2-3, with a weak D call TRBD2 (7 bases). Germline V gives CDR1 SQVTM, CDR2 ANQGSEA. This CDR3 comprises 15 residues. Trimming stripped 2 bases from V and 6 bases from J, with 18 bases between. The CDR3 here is CSVETQGGGWDTQYF. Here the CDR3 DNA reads TGCAGCGTTGAAACACAAGGGGGGGGTTGGGATACGCAGTATTTT.

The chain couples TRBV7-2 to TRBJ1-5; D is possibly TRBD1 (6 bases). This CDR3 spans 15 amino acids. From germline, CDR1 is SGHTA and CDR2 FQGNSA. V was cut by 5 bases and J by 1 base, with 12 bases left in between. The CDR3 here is CASSIQGGSNQPQHF. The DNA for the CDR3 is TGTGCCAGCAGCATACAGGGAGGGAGCAATCAGCCCCAGCATTTT.

The CDR3 sequence is CASSSGAFLKGANVLTF. As DNA, the CDR3 is TGTGCCAGCAGTTCCGGGGCCTTCTTAAAGGGGGCCAACGTCCTGACTTTC. The chain has TRBV7-9 and TRBJ2-6; D may be TRBD1 or TRBD2 (5 bases each). Trimming stripped 6 bases from V and 4 bases from J, with 19 bases between. Germline lookup yields CDR1 SEHNR and CDR2 FQNEAQ (reference sequence). The CDR3 has 17 amino acids.

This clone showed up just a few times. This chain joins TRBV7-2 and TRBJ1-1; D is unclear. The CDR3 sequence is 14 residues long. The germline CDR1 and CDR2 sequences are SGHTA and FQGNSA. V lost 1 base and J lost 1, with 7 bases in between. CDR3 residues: CASSLVRGNTEAFF. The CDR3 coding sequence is TGTGCCAGCAGCTTAGTGCGCGGGAACACTGAAGCTTTCTTT.

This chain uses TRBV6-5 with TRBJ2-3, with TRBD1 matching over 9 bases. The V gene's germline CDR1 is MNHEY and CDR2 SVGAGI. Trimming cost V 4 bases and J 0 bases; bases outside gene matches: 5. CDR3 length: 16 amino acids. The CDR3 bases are TGTGCCAGCAGTTCCGGGACAGGGTGGAGCACAGATACGCAGTATTTT. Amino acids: CASSSGTGWSTDTQYF.

The CDR3 is CSVESGGYEQYF. In DNA form, the CDR3 reads TGCAGCGTGGAGTCAGGAGGGTACGAGCAGTACTTC. The chain has TRBV29-1 and TRBJ2-7; perhaps TRBD2 as D (6 bases). The V gene's germline CDR1 is SQVTM and CDR2 ANQGSEA. The CDR3 has 12 amino acids. V was clipped by 6 bases and J by 4 bases, with 13 bases between them.

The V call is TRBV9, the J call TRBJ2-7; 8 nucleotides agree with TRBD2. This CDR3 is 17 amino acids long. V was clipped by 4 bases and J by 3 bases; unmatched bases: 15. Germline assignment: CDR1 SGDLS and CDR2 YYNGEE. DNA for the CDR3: TGTGCCAGCAGCAGAACGGCGGCGGGACTAGTGGGCTACGAGCAGTACTTC. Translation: CASSRTAAGLVGYEQYF.

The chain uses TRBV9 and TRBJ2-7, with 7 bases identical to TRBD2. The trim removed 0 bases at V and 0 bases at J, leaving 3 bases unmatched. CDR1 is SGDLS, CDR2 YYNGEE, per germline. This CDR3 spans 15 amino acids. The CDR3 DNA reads TGTGCCAGCAGCGTAGCGGGAGGCCTCTCCTACGAGCAGTACTTC. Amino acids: CASSVAGGLSYEQYF.

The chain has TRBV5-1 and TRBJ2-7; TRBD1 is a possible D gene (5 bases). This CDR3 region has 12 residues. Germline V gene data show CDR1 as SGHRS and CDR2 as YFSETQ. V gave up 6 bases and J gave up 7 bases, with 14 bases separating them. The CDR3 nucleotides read TGCGCCAGCATAGGGGCCGATGCAGAGCAGTACTTC. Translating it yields CASIGADAEQYF.

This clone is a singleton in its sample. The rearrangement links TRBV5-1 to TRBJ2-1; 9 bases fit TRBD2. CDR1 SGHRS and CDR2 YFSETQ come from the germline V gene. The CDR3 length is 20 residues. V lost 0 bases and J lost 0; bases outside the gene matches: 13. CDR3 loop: CASSLGGGATSGRSYNEQFF. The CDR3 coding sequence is TGCGCCAGCAGCTTGGGCGGGGGGGCAACTAGCGGACGCTCCTACAATGAGCAGTTCTTC.